This TCR beta chain was identified in a study of OX40 agonist ivuxolimab in advanced cancers. Turning to the study itself: Patients in dose escalation had liver, melanoma, kidney or head and neck cancers. Having had anti-PD-1, anti-PD-L1 or anti-CTLA-4 therapy before was allowed, and roughly 40% had some.

Germline lookup yields CDR1 SGHTA and CDR2 FQGTGA. This CDR3 has 15 amino acids. Points on this clone: At one end the junction does not follow the germline gene, possibly because of a read error.

Repertoires were generated with immunoSEQ multiplex PCR, while TCRdb's copy carries only in-frame clones and drops some. The sample gives 83,000 or so clones, approximately 86% of which show up once; around 1.8% is in the top ten. V usage is TRBV7-3 and J usage is TRBJ2-7; 9 positions match TRBD2. The source of this sequence is an adult with an advanced solid tumor such as melanoma, head and neck, liver or kidney cancer. The material sequenced was CD4+ or CD8+ T cells sorted from blood, taken in a trial of the OX40 agonist ivuxolimab. The CDR3 protein is CASSEPGTSRYAQYF. The CDR3 DNA follows: TGTGCCAGCAGCGAACCAGGGACTAGCCGGTACGCGCAGTACTTC.